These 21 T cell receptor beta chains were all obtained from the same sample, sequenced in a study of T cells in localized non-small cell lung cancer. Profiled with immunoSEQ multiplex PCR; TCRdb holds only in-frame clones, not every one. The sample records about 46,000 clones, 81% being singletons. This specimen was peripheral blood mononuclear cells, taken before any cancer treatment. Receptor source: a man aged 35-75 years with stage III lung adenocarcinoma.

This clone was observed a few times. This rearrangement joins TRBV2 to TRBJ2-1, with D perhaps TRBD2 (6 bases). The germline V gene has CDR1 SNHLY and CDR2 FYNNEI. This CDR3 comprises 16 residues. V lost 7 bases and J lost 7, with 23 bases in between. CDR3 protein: CASIYSASLRGNEQFF. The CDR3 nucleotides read TGTGCCAGCATCTACTCGGCCTCACTCCGGGGGAATGAGCAGTTCTTC. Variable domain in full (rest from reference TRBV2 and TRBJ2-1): EPEVTQTPSHQVTQMGQEVILRCVPISNHLYFYWYRQILGQKVEFLVSFYNNEISEKSEIFDDQFSVERPDGSNFTLKIRSTKLEDSAMYFCASIYSASLRGNEQFFGPGTRLTVL.

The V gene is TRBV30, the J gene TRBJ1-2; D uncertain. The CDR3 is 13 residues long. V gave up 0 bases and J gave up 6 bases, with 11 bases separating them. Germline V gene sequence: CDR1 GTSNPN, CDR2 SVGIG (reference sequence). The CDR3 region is CAWSVSLLDGYTF. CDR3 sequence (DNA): TGTGCCTGGAGTGTATCACTTCTGGATGGCTACACCTTC.

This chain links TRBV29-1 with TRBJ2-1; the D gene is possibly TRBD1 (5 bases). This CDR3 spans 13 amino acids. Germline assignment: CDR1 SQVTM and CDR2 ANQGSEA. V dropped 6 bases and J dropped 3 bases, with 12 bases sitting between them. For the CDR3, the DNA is TGCAGCGTGGACCGGACAAGCTACAATGAGCAGTTCTTC. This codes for CSVDRTSYNEQFF.

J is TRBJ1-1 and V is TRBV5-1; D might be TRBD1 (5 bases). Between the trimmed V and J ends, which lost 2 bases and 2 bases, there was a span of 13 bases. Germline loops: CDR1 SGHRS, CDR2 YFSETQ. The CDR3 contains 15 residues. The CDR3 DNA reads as TGCGCCAGCAGCTTTACGGGGGTCACAAACACTGAAGCTTTCTTT. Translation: CASSFTGVTNTEAFF. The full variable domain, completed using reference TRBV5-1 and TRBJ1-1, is KAGVTQTPRYLIKTRGQQVTLSCSPISGHRSVSWYQQTPGQGLQFLFEYFSETQRNKGNFPGRFSGRQFSNSRSEMNVSTLELGDSALYLCASSFTGVTNTEAFFGQGTRLTVV.

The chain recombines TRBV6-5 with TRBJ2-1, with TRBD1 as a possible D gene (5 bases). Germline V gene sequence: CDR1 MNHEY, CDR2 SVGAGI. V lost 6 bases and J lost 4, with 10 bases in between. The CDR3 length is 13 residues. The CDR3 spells CASSVKGYNEQFF. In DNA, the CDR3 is TGTGCCAGCAGCGTCAAGGGGTACAATGAGCAGTTCTTC.

The CDR3 is CASSQTRGSPLHF. CDR3 nucleotide sequence: TGTGCCAGCAGCCAGACAAGAGGTTCACCCCTCCACTTT. The rearrangement joins TRBV14 to TRBJ1-6; D is ambiguous. Germline V gene data show CDR1 as SGHDN and CDR2 as FVKESK. The V gene lost 3 bases and the J gene lost 9 bases, with 9 bases spanning the gap. The CDR3 covers 13 residues. The full variable domain, with the rest looked up from reference TRBV14 and TRBJ1-6, is EAGVTQFPSHSVIEKGQTVTLRCDPISGHDNLYWYRRVMGKEIKFLLHFVKESKQDESGMPNNRFLAERTGGTYSTLKVQPAELEDSGVYFCASSQTRGSPLHFGNGTRLTVT.

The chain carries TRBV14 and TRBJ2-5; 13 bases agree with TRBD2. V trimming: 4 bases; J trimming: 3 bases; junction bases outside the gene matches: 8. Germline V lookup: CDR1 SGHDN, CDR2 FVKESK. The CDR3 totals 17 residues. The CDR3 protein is CASSPPTGTSGEETQYF. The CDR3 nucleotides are TGTGCCAGCAGCCCTCCGACCGGGACTAGCGGGGAAGAGACCCAGTACTTC.

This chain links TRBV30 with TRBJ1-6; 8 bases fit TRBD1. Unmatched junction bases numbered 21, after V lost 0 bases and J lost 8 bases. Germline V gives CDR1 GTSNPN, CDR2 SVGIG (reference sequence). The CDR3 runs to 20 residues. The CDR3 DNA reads TGTGCCTGGAGTGTACCCCAATCCAGGGGGCGTAAGGCGGTGGATTCACCCCTCCACTTT. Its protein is CAWSVPQSRGRKAVDSPLHF.

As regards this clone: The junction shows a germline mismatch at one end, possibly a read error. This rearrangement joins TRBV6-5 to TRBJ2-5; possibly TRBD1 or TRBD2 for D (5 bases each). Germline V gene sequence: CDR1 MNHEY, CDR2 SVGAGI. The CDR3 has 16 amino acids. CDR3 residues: CASSYSHGAQGEAQYF. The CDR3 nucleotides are TGTGCCAGCAGTTACTCCCACGGGGCCCAAGGAGAGGCCCAGTACTTC.

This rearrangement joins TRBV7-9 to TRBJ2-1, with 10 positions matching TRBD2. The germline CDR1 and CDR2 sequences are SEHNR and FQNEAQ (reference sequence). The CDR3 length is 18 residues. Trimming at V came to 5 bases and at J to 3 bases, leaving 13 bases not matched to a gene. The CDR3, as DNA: TGTGCCAGCAGCCCTTCGTCTAGCGGGGGAGGTTTCTACAATGAGCAGTTCTTC. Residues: CASSPSSSGGGFYNEQFF.

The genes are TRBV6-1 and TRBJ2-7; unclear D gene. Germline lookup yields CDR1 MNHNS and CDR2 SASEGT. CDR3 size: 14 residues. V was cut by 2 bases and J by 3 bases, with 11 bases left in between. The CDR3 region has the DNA TGTGCCAGCAGTGAAATAGGGCAGGTCTACGAGCAGTACTTC. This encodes CASSEIGQVYEQYF.

CDR3 protein: CASSSTGVNSPLHF. The CDR3 DNA reads as TGTGCCAGCAGTTCGACAGGGGTTAATTCACCCCTCCACTTT. The chain joins TRBV6-6 to TRBJ1-6; 8 nucleotides align to TRBD1. V lost 4 bases to trimming and J lost 6 bases; unmatched junction nucleotides: 2. The CDR3 has 14 residues. Germline CDR1 reads MNHNY; CDR2 reads SVGAGI (reference sequence).

The CDR3 here is CASSPQGTGANEQFF. The CDR3 coding sequence is TGCGCCAGCAGCCCGCAGGGGACAGGGGCCAATGAGCAGTTCTTC. J is TRBJ2-1 and V is TRBV5-1; 10 bases are a match to TRBD1. Germline CDR1 reads SGHRS; CDR2 reads YFSETQ. CDR3 size: 15 residues. The V and J ends lost 4 bases and 6 bases, in that order; junction bases with no gene match: 7.

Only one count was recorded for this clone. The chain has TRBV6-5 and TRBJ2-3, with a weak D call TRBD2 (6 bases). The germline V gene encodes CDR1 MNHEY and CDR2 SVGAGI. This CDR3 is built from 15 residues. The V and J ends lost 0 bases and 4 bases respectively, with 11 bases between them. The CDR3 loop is CASSYSGRSADTQYF. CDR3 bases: TGTGCCAGCAGTTACTCGGGGAGGAGTGCAGATACGCAGTATTTT.

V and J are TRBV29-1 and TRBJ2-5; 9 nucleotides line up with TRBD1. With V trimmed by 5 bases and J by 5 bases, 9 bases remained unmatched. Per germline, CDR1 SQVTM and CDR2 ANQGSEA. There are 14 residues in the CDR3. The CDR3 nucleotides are TGCAGCGTTAGGACAGGGGCGGCAGGTGAGACCCAGTACTTC. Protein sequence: CSVRTGAAGETQYF.

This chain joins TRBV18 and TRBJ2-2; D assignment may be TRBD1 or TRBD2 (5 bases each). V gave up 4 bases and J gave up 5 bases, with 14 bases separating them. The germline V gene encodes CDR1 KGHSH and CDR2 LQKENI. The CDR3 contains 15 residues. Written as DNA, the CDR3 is TGTGCCAGCTCACTGGACGTGGGACGAACCGGGGAGCTGTTTTTT. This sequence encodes CASSLDVGRTGELFF.

The CDR3: CASSLVRGGGGDTQYF. The CDR3 DNA is TGTGCCAGCAGCTTGGTTAGGGGCGGGGGAGGTGATACGCAGTATTTT. The V and J genes are TRBV5-6 and TRBJ2-3, with 7 nucleotides matching TRBD2. J was trimmed by 6 bases and V by 0 bases; bases with no gene match: 10. The CDR3 contains 16 residues. In germline, CDR1 is SGHDT, CDR2 YYEEEE. The whole variable domain, filled in from reference TRBV5-6 and TRBJ2-3, reads DAGVTQSPTHLIKTRGQQVTLRCSPKSGHDTVSWYQQALGQGPQFIFQYYEEEERQRGNFPDRFSGHQFPNYSSELNVNALLLGDSALYLCASSLVRGGGGDTQYFGPGTRLTVL.

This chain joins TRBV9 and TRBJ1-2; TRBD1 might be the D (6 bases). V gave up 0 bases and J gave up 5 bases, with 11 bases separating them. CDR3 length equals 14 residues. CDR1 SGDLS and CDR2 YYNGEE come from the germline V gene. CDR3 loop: CASSVAGAGYGYTF. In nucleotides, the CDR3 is TGTGCCAGCAGCGTAGCAGGGGCGGGGTATGGCTACACCTTC.

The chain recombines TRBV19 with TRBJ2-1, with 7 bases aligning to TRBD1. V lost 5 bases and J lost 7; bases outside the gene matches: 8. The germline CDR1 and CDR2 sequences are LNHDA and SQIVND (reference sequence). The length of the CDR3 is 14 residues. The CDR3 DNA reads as TGTGCCAGTAGTCCCGTGGACAGGACGAATGAGCAGTTCTTC. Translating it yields CASSPVDRTNEQFF.

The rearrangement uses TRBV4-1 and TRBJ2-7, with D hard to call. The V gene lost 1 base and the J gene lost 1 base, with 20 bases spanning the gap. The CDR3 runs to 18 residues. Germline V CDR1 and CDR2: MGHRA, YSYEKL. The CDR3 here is CASSQVDFLPGSSYEQYF. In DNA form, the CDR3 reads TGCGCCAGCAGCCAAGTAGACTTCCTACCCGGGTCGTCCTACGAGCAGTACTTC.

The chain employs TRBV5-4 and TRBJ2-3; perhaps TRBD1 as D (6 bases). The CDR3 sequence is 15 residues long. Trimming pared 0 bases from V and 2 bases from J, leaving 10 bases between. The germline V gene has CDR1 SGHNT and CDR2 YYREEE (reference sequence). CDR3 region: CASSLVGAVTDTQYF. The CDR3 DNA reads TGTGCCAGCAGCTTGGTGGGGGCCGTCACAGATACGCAGTATTTT.